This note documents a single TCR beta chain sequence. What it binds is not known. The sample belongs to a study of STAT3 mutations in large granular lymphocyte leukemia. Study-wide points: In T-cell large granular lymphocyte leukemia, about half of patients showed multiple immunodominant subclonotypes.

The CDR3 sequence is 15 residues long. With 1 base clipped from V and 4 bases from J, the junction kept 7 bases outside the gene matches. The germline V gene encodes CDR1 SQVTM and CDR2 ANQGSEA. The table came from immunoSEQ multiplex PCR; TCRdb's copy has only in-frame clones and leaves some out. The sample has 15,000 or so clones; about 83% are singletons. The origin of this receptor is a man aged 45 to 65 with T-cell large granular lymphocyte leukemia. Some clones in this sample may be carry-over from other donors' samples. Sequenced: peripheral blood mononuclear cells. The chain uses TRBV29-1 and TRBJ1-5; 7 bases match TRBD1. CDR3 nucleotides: TGCAGCGTTGAAGTCCCAGGGGGAGGAAATCAGCCCCAGCATTTT. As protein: CSVEVPGGGNQPQHF. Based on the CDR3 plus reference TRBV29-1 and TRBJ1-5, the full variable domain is SAVISQKPSRDICQRGTSLTIQCQVDSQVTMMFWYRQQPGQSLTLIATANQGSEATYESGFVIDKFPISRPNLTFSTLTVSNMSPEDSSIYLCSVEVPGGGNQPQHFGDGTRLSIL.